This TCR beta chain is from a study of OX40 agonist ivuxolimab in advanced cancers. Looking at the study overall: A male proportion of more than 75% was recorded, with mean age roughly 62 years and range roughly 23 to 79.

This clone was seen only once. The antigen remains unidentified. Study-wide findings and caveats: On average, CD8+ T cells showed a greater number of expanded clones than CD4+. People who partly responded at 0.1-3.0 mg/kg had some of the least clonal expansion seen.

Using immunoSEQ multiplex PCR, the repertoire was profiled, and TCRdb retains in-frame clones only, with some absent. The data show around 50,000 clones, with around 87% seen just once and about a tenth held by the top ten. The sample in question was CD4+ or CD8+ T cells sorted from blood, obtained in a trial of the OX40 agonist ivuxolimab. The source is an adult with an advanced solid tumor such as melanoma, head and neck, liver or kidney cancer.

The CDR3 region is CASSSSTGSYEQYF. CDR3 coding DNA: TGTGCCAGCAGCTCTTCGACAGGATCCTACGAGCAGTACTTC. V and J are TRBV7-2 and TRBJ2-7, with D possibly being TRBD1 (6 bases). The CDR3 covers 14 residues. Germline loops: CDR1 SGHTA, CDR2 FQGNSA. V dropped 4 bases and J dropped 1 base, with 11 bases sitting between them.